What follows is one TCR beta chain and its context. The specificity of this receptor is unknown. Nothing much larger sits one base from this clone, and base qualities are not available. TCRbeta CDR3 regions were amplified from genomic DNA by means of the immunoSEQ Assay, a bias-controlled multiplex PCR. Per the source publication's procedure: Within the assay, amplification of reference gene primers was used to estimate how many nucleated cells each sample contained. To quantify the absolute abundance of each unique TCRbeta CDR3 rearrangement, sequence reads were collapsed and filtered. For each sample, productive Simpson clonality was calculated as the square root of Simpson's diversity index over productive rearrangements. The clones in this table, taken by TCRdb from immuneACCESS, are in-frame only. Not every clone is retained; where verified, under half of the shortfall comes from an unresolved V gene, and the cause of the rest is unknown. V, J and clone size are taken as reported in that table, and D and trimming were inferred from the DNA itself. For this sample the table gives about 52,000 clones, of which 91% were detected only once. The biggest ten clones account for under 7% of the sample.

Collaborating institutions collected whole blood in K2EDTA tubes following their own protocols. Collaborator samples were shipped for TCRbeta analysis as frozen whole blood, isolated PBMCs, or DNA extracted from either sample type. This sample stems from a study of blood T cell repertoires in COVID-19 (dated by TCRdb to the early 2020s). In terms of the full investigation: Samples from collaborators originated in the United States, Italy and Spain and spanned both the acute and convalescent phases of COVID-19. Samples were obtained from the ongoing ImmuneRACE study (first 160 participants) and from over 1,000 subjects provided by 6 global collaborators. Subjects who had been exposed to COVID-19, were actively infected with it, or had recovered from it provided the deeply sampled blood TCRbeta repertoires that made up the dataset. A freely available public database, intended as a resource for researchers studying the immune response to SARS-CoV-2, is where the repertoires were released. The prospective study material was composed of cDNA or gDNA derived from T cells, B-cell-depleted T cells, or PBMCs. Sample metadata almost always included a de-identified subject ID, COVID-19 status, age in years and sex. Where HLA class I and class II types were available, the types were taken from metadata supplied by the sample provider, not from assay-based typing.

Summary of the overall study and its limitations: Clinical and demographic metadata were provided uncurated, with the amount varying by source and participant.

Germline trimming: 4 bases from V, 0 bases from J; junction bases outside gene matches: 5. The CDR3 starts with the cysteine, ends with the phenylalanine, and has 16 residues. The read is trimmed to its CDR3 DNA, 48 bases read in frame from base 1. The CDR1 and CDR2 encoded by the germline V gene are MGHRA and YSYEKL. The TCR originated in a man aged 45 to 65 with active COVID-19. Sequenced: peripheral blood. This sequence uses TRBV4-1 and TRBJ2-5, and 10 bases in between align with TRBD2. The DNA reads as follows: TGCGCCAGCAGCCGGGAGCGGGGGGGGTACCAAGAGACCCAGTACTTC. Its translation reads: CASSRERGGYQETQYF.